The clone carrying this T cell receptor beta chain was seen at least ten times. Its cognate antigen is unknown. In making TCR beta libraries, quantitative 5'-RACE with molecular barcodes was used. MiXCR was run by TCRdb on the 5' RACE reads, yielding one entry per CDR3 protein. The sample has under 150,000 distinct CDR3 sequences, roughly a tenth seen once. Germline V lookup: CDR1 SQVTM, CDR2 ANQGSEA. The CDR3 runs 13 residues. The J segment lost 1 base and the V segment lost 3 bases, leaving 1 base of the junction unmatched. The sample comes from a study of CD8 T cells in ankylosing spondylitis. Study-wide points: Reports say disease-linked clones showed up significantly more in matched ankylosing spondylitis synovial fluid. Before this, some motif variants had been reported in reactive arthritis synovial fluid and blood.

Sequenced input: blood, either unsorted or a sorted T cell fraction (not recorded which). The TCR comes from a male donor with ankylosing spondylitis or in good health (not recorded which). The chain recombines TRBV29-1 with TRBJ2-5, with 8 positions matching TRBD1. CDR3 bases: TGCAGCGTTGAGGGACAGGCCCAAGAGACCCAGTACTTC. This sequence encodes CSVEGQAQETQYF.